Detailed here is one T cell receptor beta chain. PCR amplification relied on 60 Vbeta primers (plus 13 Jbeta primers). TCRdb keeps only in-frame clones here, not all; method: immunoSEQ multiplex PCR. The sample includes approximately 170,000 clones, 80% to 85% of them seen just once. The data belong to a study of cytomegalovirus exposure and HLA in healthy donors. V shed 0 bases and J 4 bases; nucleotides not matched to a gene: 4. The germline CDR1 and CDR2 sequences are SGHDT and YYEEEE. The CDR3 contains 15 residues. The sequence was obtained from a middle-aged man in good health and CMV-seropositive. The V gene is TRBV5-6, the J gene TRBJ1-5; 7 positions match TRBD1. The sequenced material came from PBMCs. CDR3 sequence (DNA): TGTGCCAGCAGCTTGGAGGGACAGTCGAATCAGCCCCAGCATTTT. Its translation is CASSLEGQSNQPQHF.